The sequence of this T cell receptor (beta chain) was determined in a study of OX40 agonist ivuxolimab in advanced cancers. The wider study: Ivuxolimab is an agonistic anti-OX40 (CD134) antibody, and patients were treated with it. Patients in dose escalation had liver, melanoma, kidney or head and neck cancers. Regarding the study as a whole: On average, a greater number of expanded clones characterised CD8+ T cells relative to CD4+. Clonal expansion was among the lowest in partial responders at 0.1-3.0 mg/kg, especially CD8+.

Here immunoSEQ multiplex PCR was the method, and the copy in TCRdb shows in-frame clones only, minus some. The table lists approximately 87,000 clones, 90% to 95% of them singletons, with about 0.73% in the top ten. As concerns this clone: Its antigen remains unidentified.

The CDR3 extends over 13 amino acids. Losses at the gene ends were 7 bases for V and 6 bases for J; bases not matched to a gene: 8. Germline CDR1 is SQVTM and CDR2 is ANQGSEA. The sequence was obtained from an adult with an advanced solid tumor such as melanoma, head and neck, liver or kidney cancer. The material sequenced was CD4+ or CD8+ T cells sorted from blood, taken in a trial of the OX40 agonist ivuxolimab. This chain uses TRBV29-1 with TRBJ2-3, with 9 bases lining up with TRBD1. In DNA, the CDR3 is TGCAGCGGGCGGACAGGGGATTTGGATACGCAGTATTTT. Translating gives CSGRTGDLDTQYF.